The 9 T cell receptor beta chains presented below share a single source sample, sequenced in a study of neurological immune-mediated disorders. TCRdb redid the calling of the 5' RACE reads with MiXCR, one entry per CDR3 protein. The sample lists just over 30,000 distinct CDR3 sequences; around 6% were seen once. The sample consisted of CD4+ T cells from blood. The source of these receptors is a woman in her forties or fifties in good health.

This clonotype was seen at least ten times. V and J are TRBV29-1 and TRBJ1-1; 10 bases align to TRBD1. This CDR3 contains 12 residues. CDR1 is SQVTM and CDR2 is ANQGSEA in the germline V gene. V was clipped by 6 bases and J by 7 bases; unmatched bases: 5. CDR3 nucleotides: TGCAGCGTCGTGGGGGACAGGGGTGAAGCTTTCTTT. This sequence encodes CSVVGDRGEAFF.

This clonotype was picked up many times. This sequence joins TRBV29-1 and TRBJ2-5; the match to TRBD1 covers 10 bases. V trimming: 7 bases; J trimming: 6 bases; junction bases outside the gene matches: 11. CDR1 is SQVTM and CDR2 is ANQGSEA in the germline V gene. The CDR3 is made up of 14 amino acids. The CDR3 DNA follows: TGCAGCGCATTACCGACAGGGGGCGGGAAGACCCAGTACTTC. Protein sequence: CSALPTGGGKTQYF. Combining the CDR3 with reference TRBV29-1 and TRBJ2-5 gives the whole variable domain SAVISQKPSRDICQRGTSLTIQCQVDSQVTMMFWYRQQPGQSLTLIATANQGSEATYESGFVIDKFPISRPNLTFSTLTVSNMSPEDSSIYLCSALPTGGGKTQYFGPGTRLLVL.

The table lists this clonotype with many counts. In DNA form, the CDR3 reads TGTGCCACCAGTGACAGGGGATGGGATGGCTACACCTTC. Its translation is CATSDRGWDGYTF. The chain recombines TRBV24-1 with TRBJ1-2, with D maybe TRBD1 (6 bases). CDR3 length: 13 residues. Per the germline V gene, CDR1 is KGHDR and CDR2 is SFDVKD. V lost 4 bases to trimming and J lost 6 bases, with 11 bases between them.

This clonotype appeared many times. This chain links TRBV7-2 with TRBJ1-2, with 7 positions matching TRBD1. Trimming at V came to 6 bases and at J to 2 bases, leaving 9 bases not matched to a gene. This CDR3 contains 15 residues. Germline CDR1 SGHTA, CDR2 FQGNSA. The CDR3 spells CASRFGQATNYGYTF. As DNA, the CDR3 is TGTGCCAGCAGGTTTGGACAGGCAACAAACTATGGCTACACCTTC.

This clonotype was picked up many times. The chain joins TRBV27 to TRBJ2-7, with D maybe TRBD1 (5 bases). This CDR3 is 14 amino acids long. Trimming removed 3 bases from V and 5 bases from J, with 14 bases in between. Germline CDR1 is MNHEY and CDR2 is SMNVEV (reference sequence). The CDR3 DNA reads as TGTGCCAGCAGTTTTGTCTCCAGGGCCCACGAGCAGTACTTC. Residues: CASSFVSRAHEQYF.

In this sample, this clonotype turned up many times. This rearrangement joins TRBV7-8 to TRBJ2-1; D unclear. The CDR3 is 14 residues long. Germline V CDR1 and CDR2: SGHVS, FQNEAQ. Trimming pared 8 bases from V and 9 bases from J, leaving 20 bases between. CDR3 coding DNA: TGTGCCAGCTCACCGCGTCCAGTGACGGGTGAGCAGTTCTTC. This codes for CASSPRPVTGEQFF.

The sample holds many counts of this clonotype. The V gene is TRBV29-1, the J gene TRBJ2-4, with TRBD1 identical over 7 bases. Germline CDR1 SQVTM, CDR2 ANQGSEA. J was trimmed by 1 base and V by 6 bases; bases with no gene match: 3. The CDR3 runs 13 residues. The CDR3 coding sequence is TGCAGCGTGGGACAGTCGGCCAAAAACATTCAGTACTTC. Protein: CSVGQSAKNIQYF.

This clonotype showed up many times. This chain connects TRBV7-9 to TRBJ2-1, with D perhaps matching TRBD1 or TRBD2 (5 bases each). This CDR3 comprises 15 residues. Germline V gene sequence: CDR1 SEHNR, CDR2 FQNEAQ (reference sequence). Trimming shortened V by 5 bases and J by 5 bases, and 16 bases separated the two germline ends. CDR3 in DNA: TGTGCCAGCAGCCCCTATGAGGGGCCCCACAATGAGCAGTTCTTC. Residues: CASSPYEGPHNEQFF.

This clonotype occurred many times. The CDR3 nucleotides read TGTGCCAGCAGCTTCGCCAATCAGCCCCAGCATTTT. Translated: CASSFANQPQHF. This chain uses TRBV5-6 with TRBJ1-5; no reliable D call. This CDR3 is built from 12 residues. V was cut by 2 bases and J by 3 bases, with 3 bases left in between. The germline CDR1 and CDR2 sequences are SGHDT and YYEEEE.